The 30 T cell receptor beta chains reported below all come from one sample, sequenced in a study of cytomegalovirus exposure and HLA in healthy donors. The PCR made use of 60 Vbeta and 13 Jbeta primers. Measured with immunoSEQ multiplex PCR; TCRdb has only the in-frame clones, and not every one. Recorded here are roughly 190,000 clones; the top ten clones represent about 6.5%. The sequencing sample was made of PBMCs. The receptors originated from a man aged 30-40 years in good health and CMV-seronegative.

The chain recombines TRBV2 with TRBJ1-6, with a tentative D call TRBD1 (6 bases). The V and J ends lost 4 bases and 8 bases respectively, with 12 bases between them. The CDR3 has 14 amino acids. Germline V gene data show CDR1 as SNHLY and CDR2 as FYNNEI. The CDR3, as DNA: TGTGCCAGCAGTGGAGGGACAAGAGATTCACCCCTCCACTTT. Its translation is CASSGGTRDSPLHF.

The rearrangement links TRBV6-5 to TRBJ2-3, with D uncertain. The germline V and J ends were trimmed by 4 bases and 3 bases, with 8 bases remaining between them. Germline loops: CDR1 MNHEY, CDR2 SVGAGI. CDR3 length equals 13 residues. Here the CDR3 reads CASSFDWTDTQYF. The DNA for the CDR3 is TGTGCCAGCAGTTTCGACTGGACAGATACGCAGTATTTT.

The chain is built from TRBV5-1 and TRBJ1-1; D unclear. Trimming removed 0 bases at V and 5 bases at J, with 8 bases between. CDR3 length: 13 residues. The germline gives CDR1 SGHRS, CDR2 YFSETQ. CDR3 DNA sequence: TGCGCCAGCAGCTTGGGCGAGGGAACTGAAGCTTTCTTT. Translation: CASSLGEGTEAFF.

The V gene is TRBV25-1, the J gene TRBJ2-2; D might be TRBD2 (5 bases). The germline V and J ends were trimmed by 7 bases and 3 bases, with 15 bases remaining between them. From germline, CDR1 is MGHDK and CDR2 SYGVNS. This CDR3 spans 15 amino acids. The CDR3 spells CASIDGRRYTGELFF. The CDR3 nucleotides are TGTGCCAGCATTGACGGCAGGAGGTACACCGGGGAGCTGTTTTTT.

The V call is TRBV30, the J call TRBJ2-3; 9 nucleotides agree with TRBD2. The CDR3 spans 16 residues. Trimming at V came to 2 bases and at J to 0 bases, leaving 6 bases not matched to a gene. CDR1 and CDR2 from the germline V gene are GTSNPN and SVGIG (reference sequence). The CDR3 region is CAWSLGLAGSTDTQYF. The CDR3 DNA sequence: TGTGCCTGGAGTTTGGGGCTAGCGGGAAGCACAGATACGCAGTATTTT.

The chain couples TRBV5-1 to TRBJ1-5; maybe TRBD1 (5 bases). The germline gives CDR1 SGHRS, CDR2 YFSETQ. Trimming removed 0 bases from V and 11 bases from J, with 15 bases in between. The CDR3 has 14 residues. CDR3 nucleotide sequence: TGCGCCAGCAGCTTGGAGGGGATGGACGAGGCCCAGCATTTT. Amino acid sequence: CASSLEGMDEAQHF.

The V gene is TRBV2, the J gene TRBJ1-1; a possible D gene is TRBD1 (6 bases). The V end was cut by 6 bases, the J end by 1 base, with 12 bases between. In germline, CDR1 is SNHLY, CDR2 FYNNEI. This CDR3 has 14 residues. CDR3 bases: TGTGCCAGCAGCGACTTAGGGGGGAACACTGAAGCTTTCTTT. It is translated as CASSDLGGNTEAFF.

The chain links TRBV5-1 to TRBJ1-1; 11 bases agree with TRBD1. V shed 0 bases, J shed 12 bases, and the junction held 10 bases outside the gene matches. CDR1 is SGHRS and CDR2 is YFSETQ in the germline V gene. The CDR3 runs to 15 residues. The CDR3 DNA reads TGCGCCAGCAGCTTGGAGGGGACAGGGGGGAGTTTGACTTTCTTT. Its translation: CASSLEGTGGSLTFF.

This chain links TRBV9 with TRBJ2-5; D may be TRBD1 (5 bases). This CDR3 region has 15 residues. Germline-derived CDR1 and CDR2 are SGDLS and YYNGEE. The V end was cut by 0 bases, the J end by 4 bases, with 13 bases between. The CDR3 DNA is TGTGCCAGCAGCGTAGATTCAGGACAAGGAGAGACCCAGTACTTC. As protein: CASSVDSGQGETQYF.

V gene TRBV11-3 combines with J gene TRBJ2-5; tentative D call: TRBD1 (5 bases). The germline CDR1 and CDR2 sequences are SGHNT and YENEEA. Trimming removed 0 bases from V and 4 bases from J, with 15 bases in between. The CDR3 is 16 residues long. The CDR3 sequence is CASSLEGVVGTETQYF. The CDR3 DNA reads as TGTGCCAGCAGCTTAGAAGGGGTGGTGGGCACAGAGACCCAGTACTTC.

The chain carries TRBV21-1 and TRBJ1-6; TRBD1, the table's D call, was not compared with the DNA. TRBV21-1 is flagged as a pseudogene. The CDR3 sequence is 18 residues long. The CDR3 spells CASSNFPGRCSYNSPLHF. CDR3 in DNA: TGTGCCAGCAGCAACTTTCCAGGTCGGTGCTCCTATAATTCACCCCTCCACTTT.

The CDR3 is CASSPKSGFYSGANVLTF. The CDR3 region has the DNA TGTGCCAGCAGTCCAAAATCAGGGTTTTACTCTGGGGCCAACGTCCTGACTTTC. The chain has TRBV5-5 and TRBJ2-6, with D perhaps TRBD1 (5 bases). V was clipped by 5 bases and J by 0 bases, with 18 bases between them. CDR1 is SGHKS, CDR2 YYEKEE, per germline (reference sequence). The CDR3 extends over 18 amino acids.

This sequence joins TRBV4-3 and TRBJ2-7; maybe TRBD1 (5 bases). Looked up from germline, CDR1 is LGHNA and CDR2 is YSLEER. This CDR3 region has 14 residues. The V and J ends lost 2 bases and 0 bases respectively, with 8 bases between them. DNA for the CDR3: TGCGCCAGCAGCCAACTGACAGCCTCCTACGAGCAGTACTTC. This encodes CASSQLTASYEQYF.

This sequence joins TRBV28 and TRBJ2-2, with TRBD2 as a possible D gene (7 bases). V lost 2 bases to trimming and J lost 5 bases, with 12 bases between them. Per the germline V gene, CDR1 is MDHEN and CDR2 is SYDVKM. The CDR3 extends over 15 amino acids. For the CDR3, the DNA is TGTGCCAGCAGTTTAGGGGGGGCCGGAACCGGGGAGCTGTTTTTT. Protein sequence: CASSLGGAGTGELFF.

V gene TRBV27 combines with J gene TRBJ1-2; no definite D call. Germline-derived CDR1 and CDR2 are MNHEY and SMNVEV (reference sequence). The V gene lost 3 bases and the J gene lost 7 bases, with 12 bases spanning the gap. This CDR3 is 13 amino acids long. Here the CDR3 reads CASSLSQKSGYTF. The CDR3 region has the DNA TGTGCCAGCAGTTTGTCACAAAAGTCTGGCTACACCTTC.

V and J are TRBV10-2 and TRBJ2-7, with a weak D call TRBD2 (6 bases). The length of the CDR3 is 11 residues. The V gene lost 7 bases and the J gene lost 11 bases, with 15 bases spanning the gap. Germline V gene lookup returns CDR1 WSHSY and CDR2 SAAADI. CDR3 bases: TGCGCCAGCACCCGGGACTCCAAGGAGTACTTC. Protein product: CASTRDSKEYF.

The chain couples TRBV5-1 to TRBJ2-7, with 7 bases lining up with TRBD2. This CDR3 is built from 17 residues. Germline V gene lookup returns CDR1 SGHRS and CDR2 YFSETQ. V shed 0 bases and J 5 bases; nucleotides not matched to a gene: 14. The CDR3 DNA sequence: TGCGCCAGCAGCTTGGGGAGCGGGGCAGGTTCTTGGGACGAGCAGTACTTC. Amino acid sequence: CASSLGSGAGSWDEQYF.

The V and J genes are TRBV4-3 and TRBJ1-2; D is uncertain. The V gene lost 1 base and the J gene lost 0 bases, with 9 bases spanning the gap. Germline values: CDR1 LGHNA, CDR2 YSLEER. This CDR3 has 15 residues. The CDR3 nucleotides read TGCGCCAGCAGCCAAGTTTTTCCAGCTAACTATGGCTACACCTTC. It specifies CASSQVFPANYGYTF.

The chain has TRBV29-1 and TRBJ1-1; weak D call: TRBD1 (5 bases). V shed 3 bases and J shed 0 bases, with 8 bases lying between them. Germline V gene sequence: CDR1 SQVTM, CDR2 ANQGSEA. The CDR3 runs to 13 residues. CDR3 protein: CSVDDSLNTEAFF. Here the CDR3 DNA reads TGCAGCGTTGACGACAGCCTGAACACTGAAGCTTTCTTT.

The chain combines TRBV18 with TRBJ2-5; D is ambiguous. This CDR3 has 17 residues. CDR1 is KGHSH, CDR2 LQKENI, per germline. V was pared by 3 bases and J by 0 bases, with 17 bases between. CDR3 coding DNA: TGTGCCAGCTCACCTACCACAGCCTCAGCTTACCAAGAGACCCAGTACTTC. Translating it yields CASSPTTASAYQETQYF.

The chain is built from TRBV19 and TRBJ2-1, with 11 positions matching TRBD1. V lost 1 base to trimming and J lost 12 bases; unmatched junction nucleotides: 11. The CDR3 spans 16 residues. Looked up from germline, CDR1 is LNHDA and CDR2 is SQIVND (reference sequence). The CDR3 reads CASSIGDRGSGQGQFF. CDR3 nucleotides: TGTGCCAGTAGTATAGGGGACAGGGGGTCTGGTCAAGGGCAGTTCTTC. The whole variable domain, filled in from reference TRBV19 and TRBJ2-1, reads DGGITQSPKYLFRKEGQNVTLSCEQNLNHDAMYWYRQDPGQGLRLIYYSQIVNDFQKGDIAEGYSVSREKKESFPLTVTSAQKNPTAFYLCASSIGDRGSGQGQFFGPGTRLTVL.

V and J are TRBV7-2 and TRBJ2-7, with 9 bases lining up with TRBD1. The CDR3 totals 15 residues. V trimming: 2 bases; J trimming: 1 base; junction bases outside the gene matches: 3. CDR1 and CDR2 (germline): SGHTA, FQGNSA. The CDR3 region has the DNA TGTGCCAGCAGCTTAACGGGACAGGGTTCCTACGAGCAGTACTTC. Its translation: CASSLTGQGSYEQYF.

CDR3 bases: TGTGCCAGCAGCCCCGGACTAGCGGGGGGACTAGCCACCCAGTACTTC. Protein sequence: CASSPGLAGGLATQYF. The chain employs TRBV11-2 and TRBJ2-5; 14 nucleotides match TRBD2. CDR3 length: 16 amino acids. V shed 5 bases, J shed 8 bases, and the junction held 10 bases outside the gene matches. Germline lookup yields CDR1 SGHAT and CDR2 FQNNGV.

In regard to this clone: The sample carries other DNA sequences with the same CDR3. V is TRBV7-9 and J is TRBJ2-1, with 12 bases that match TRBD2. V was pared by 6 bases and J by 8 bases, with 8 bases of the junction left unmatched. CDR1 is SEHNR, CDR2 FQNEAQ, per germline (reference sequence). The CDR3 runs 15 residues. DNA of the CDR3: TGTGCCAGCAGTTCTACTAGCGGGAGGCCCCATGAGCAGTTCTTC. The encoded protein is CASSSTSGRPHEQFF.

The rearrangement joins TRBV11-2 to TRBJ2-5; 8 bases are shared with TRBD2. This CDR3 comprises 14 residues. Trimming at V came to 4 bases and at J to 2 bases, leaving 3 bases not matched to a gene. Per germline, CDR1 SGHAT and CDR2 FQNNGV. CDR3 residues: CASSSGLGQETQYF. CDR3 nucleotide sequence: TGTGCCAGCAGCTCGGGACTAGGACAAGAGACCCAGTACTTC. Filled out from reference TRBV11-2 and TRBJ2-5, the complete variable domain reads EAGVAQSPRYKIIEKRQSVAFWCNPISGHATLYWYQQILGQGPKLLIQFQNNGVVDDSQLPKDRFSAERLKGVDSTLKIQPAKLEDSAVYLCASSSGLGQETQYFGPGTRLLVL.

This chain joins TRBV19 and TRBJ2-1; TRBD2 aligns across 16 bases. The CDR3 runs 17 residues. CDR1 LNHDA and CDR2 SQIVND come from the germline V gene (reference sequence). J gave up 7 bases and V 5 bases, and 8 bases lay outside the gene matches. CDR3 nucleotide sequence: TGTGCCAGTAGTCCTACACCGGGACTAGCGGGAGGGAATGAGCAGTTCTTC. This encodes CASSPTPGLAGGNEQFF.

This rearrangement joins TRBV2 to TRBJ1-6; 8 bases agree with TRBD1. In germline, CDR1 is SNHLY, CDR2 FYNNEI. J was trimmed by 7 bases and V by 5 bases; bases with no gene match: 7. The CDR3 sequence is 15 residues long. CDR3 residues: CASSWDRNRNSPLHF. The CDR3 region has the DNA TGTGCCAGCAGTTGGGACAGGAACCGAAATTCACCCCTCCACTTT.

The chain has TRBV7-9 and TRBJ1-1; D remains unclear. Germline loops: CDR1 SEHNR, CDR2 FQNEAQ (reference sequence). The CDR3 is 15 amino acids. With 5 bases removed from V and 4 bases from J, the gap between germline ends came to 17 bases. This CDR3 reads CASSPASGSGTEAFF. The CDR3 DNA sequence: TGTGCCAGCAGCCCCGCCTCCGGGTCGGGCACTGAAGCTTTCTTT.

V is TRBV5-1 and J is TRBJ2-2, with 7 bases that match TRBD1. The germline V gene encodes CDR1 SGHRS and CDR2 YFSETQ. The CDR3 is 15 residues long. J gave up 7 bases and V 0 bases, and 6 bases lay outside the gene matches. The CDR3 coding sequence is TGCGCCAGCAGCTTGGTTGAGGGGGCCGGCGGGGAGCTGTTTTTT. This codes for CASSLVEGAGGELFF.

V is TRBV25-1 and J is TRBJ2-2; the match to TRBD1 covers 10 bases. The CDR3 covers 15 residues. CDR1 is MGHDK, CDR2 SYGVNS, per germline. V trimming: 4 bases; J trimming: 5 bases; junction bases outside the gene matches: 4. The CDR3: CASSAGTGETGELFF. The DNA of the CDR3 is TGTGCCAGCAGTGCCGGGACAGGGGAAACCGGGGAGCTGTTTTTT. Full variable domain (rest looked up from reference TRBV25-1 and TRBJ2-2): EADIYQTPRYLVIGTGKKITLECSQTMGHDKMYWYQQDPGMELHLIHYSYGVNSTEKGDLSSESTVSRIRTEHFPLTLESARPSHTSQYLCASSAGTGETGELFFGEGSRLTVL.